This T cell receptor (beta chain) was sequenced during a study of shared clonotypes between healthy human individuals. V was pared by 8 bases and J by 3 bases, with 16 bases between. This CDR3 has 15 amino acids. The germline V gene encodes CDR1 MRHNA and CDR2 SNTAGT. The study's findings and limits: Estimated richness values were generally larger in naive subsets than in memory subsets.

Some clones are missing from TCRdb's copy, which holds only in-frame ones; the method was immunoSEQ multiplex PCR. The table includes fewer than 3 million clones, 85% to 95% detected once. On this clone itself: Its antigen is not known.

V is TRBV6-4 and J is TRBJ2-2; D ambiguous. Material: naive CD4+ T cells from PBMCs. Indicated subset: CD45RA+ positively selected. The source is a man between 18 and 29 years old in good health. Some clones in this sample may be carry-over from other donors' samples. In DNA, the CDR3 is TGTGCCAGCCCTGGGTCTGAAGGCGACACCGGGGAGCTGTTTTTT. It specifies CASPGSEGDTGELFF.